This T cell receptor beta chain was sequenced in a study of siplizumab effects on memory and regulatory T cells. Study-level findings and limits: Only a minority of proliferating CD4+ or CD8+ clones had an assignable naive or memory phenotype, with roughly 75-97% lacking one.

As concerns this clone: The target antigen is unknown.

The CDR3 has 14 amino acids. Per the germline V gene, CDR1 is MNHEY and CDR2 is SVGAGI. V was pared by 5 bases and J by 4 bases, with 13 bases between. Profiling relied on immunoSEQ multiplex PCR, and the TCRdb table lists in-frame clones only, not all of them. The top ten hold more than 0.075% of the sample, which has 50,000 to 70,000 clones, roughly 96% seen once. Sequencing was carried out using naive CD8+ T cells sorted from blood. The chain couples TRBV6-5 to TRBJ2-3; D may be TRBD2 (6 bases). The TCR sequence derives from a human donor in good health. The DNA for the CDR3 is TGTGCCAGCAGTCGAGATGGAGGGGCAGATACGCAGTATTTT. This gives the protein CASSRDGGADTQYF.